A selection of T cell receptor beta chains follows, all from one sample in a study of shared clonotypes between healthy human individuals. TCRdb's table, derived via immunoSEQ multiplex PCR, lists solely in-frame clones and lacks some. The sample has some 740,000 clones, more than 85% seen once; the top ten hold about 25%. The specimen was naive CD8+ T cells sorted from blood. The receptors originated from a man aged 25-45 years in good health. CDR3s include the opening cysteine and the closing phenylalanine or tryptophan. A D gene is named only where the DNA matches it firmly. Size values are once, few and many counts, or a class for expanded clones, and some rows have none.

v_gene,j_gene,d_gene,abundance,CDR3nt,CDR3aa
TRBV7-8,TRBJ2-7,.,.,TGTGCCAGCAGCTTAAATTCTTTCGTTCCGGAGCAGTACTTC,CASSLNSFVPEQYF
TRBV13,TRBJ2-7,TRBD1,.,TGTGCCAGCGCCCCCCGGGACAGGGGAACCTACGAGCAGTACTTC,CASAPRDRGTYEQYF
TRBV28,TRBJ1-2,.,.,TGTGCCAGCAGTTTAGGTGTCAGTTTTTCCTCTAACTATGGCTACACCTTC,CASSLGVSFSSNYGYTF
TRBV9,TRBJ2-6,.,.,TGTGCCAGCAGCGATGTGGGGAGCTCTGGGGCCAACGTCCTGACTTTC,CASSDVGSSGANVLTF
TRBV4-2,TRBJ1-1,.,.,TGTGCCAGCAGCCAAGATGAGACAGGAGAAGCTTTCTTT,CASSQDETGEAFF
TRBV4-1,TRBJ1-1,TRBD1,.,TGCGCCAGCAGCCCCGACAGGGGGAGGACTGAAGCTTTCTTT,CASSPDRGRTEAFF
TRBV18,TRBJ2-2,TRBD2,.,TGTGCCAGCTCACCCCCCGGGCTAGCGGAACCGAACACCGGGGAGCTGTTTTTT,CASSPPGLAEPNTGELFF
TRBV27,TRBJ2-5,.,.,TGTGCCAGCAGTTTACGTCTGGGACAAGAGACCCAGTACTTC,CASSLRLGQETQYF
TRBV18,TRBJ2-3,.,.,TGTGCCAGCTCACAGACTCTTGCGGGAGATACGCAGTATTTT,CASSQTLAGDTQYF
TRBV13,TRBJ1-1,TRBD1,.,TGTGCCAGCAGCGTAGGGGGCCTTAAAGCTTTCTTT,CASSVGGLKAFF
TRBV15,TRBJ1-4,TRBD1,once,TGTGCCACCAGCAGAGACGGACAGGGGGAAAAACTGTTTTTT,CATSRDGQGEKLFF
TRBV11-3,TRBJ2-3,TRBD1,.,TGTGCCAGCAGCCAATGGAATACCGGGACAGGGTACGATACGCAGTATTTT,CASSQWNTGTGYDTQYF
TRBV28,TRBJ2-1,.,.,TGTGCCAGCAGGAGGCGGGCACGGTCGGATGAGCAGTTCTTC,CASRRRARSDEQFF
TRBV19,TRBJ2-3,.,.,TGTGCCAGTAGCGGGAGCAGGACAGATACGCAGTATTTT,CASSGSRTDTQYF
TRBV28,TRBJ2-7,.,once,TGTGCCAGCAGTCCCAACAAGGGGCGGGGCTACGAGCAGTACTTC,CASSPNKGRGYEQYF
TRBV7-9,TRBJ2-5,TRBD2,.,TGTGCCAGCAGCCCTGGACTAGCGGGGACCCCCCACTTC,CASSPGLAGTPHF
TRBV4-1,TRBJ1-5,.,.,TGCGCCAGCAGCCAAGAAAGCGGGATGGGCAATCAGCCCCAGCATTTT,CASSQESGMGNQPQHF
TRBV28,TRBJ2-7,.,.,TGTGCCAGCAGTTTGGGTTACGGACAGAGCTACGAGCAGTACTTC,CASSLGYGQSYEQYF
TRBV9,TRBJ2-1,TRBD2,.,TGTGCCAGCAGCGTGGGAGGGTCGGATGAGCAGTTCTTC,CASSVGGSDEQFF
TRBV7-9,TRBJ2-5,.,.,TGTGCCAGCAGCTTAGAGGGCAGAGAGACCCAGTACTTC,CASSLEGRETQYF
TRBV19,TRBJ2-7,.,.,TGTGCCAGTAGTATAAGCAAGGGTTCAAGCGAGCAGTACTTC,CASSISKGSSEQYF
TRBV4-3,TRBJ2-1,.,.,TGCGCCAGCAGCGAAAGAATGGGGACTCGCAATGAGCAGTTCTTC,CASSERMGTRNEQFF
TRBV29-1,TRBJ2-5,.,.,TGCAGCGTTGAAGGAGGAGAAAGGGCGGAGGGAGAGACCCAGTACTTC,CSVEGGERAEGETQYF
TRBV29-1,TRBJ1-1,.,.,TGCAGCGTTGTTGACGGGAAAGCTTTCTTT,CSVVDGKAFF
TRBV7-6,TRBJ2-1,TRBD2,once,TGTGCCAGCAGCGCGGGACTAGCGGCACACAATGAGCAGTTCTTC,CASSAGLAAHNEQFF
TRBV7-6,TRBJ1-5,.,few,TGTGCCAGCTCAGAGGAGACCCAGGGACCCCAGCATTTT,CASSEETQGPQHF
TRBV6-4,TRBJ2-2,.,many,TGTGCCAGCAGTGACTCGGAGGAGGGCATCACCGGGGAGCTGTTTTTT,CASSDSEEGITGELFF
TRBV11-3,TRBJ2-2,.,few,TGTGCCAGCAGCCCCAGGGGAAATACCGGGGAGCTGTTTTTT,CASSPRGNTGELFF
TRBV12-5,TRBJ2-2,.,.,TGTGCTAGTGGTTTGGGGACTCACACCGGGGAGCTGTTTTTT,CASGLGTHTGELFF
TRBV5-4,TRBJ1-1,.,.,TGTGCCAGCAGCTTGCGTAACAGAATACGACCGGGGAACACTGAAGCTTTCTTT,CASSLRNRIRPGNTEAFF
TRBV5-5,TRBJ2-1,.,.,TGTGCCAGCAGCAGTGGTGGGGGAGCCTACAATGAGCAGTTCTTC,CASSSGGGAYNEQFF
TRBV27,TRBJ2-5,TRBD1,.,TGTGCCAGCAGTTCGGGACAGACACTAGGGGAGACCCAGTACTTC,CASSSGQTLGETQYF
TRBV4-3,TRBJ2-1,.,.,TGCGCCAGCAGCCAAGACTGGCGGGACTCCTACAATGAGCAGTTCTTC,CASSQDWRDSYNEQFF
TRBV13,TRBJ1-3,.,.,TGTGCCAGCAGCTTAGGACAGGGCGGTGGAAACACCATATATTTT,CASSLGQGGGNTIYF
TRBV6-5,TRBJ1-3,.,.,TGTGCCAGCTCGGCCGCCAACTCTGGAAACACCATATATTTT,CASSAANSGNTIYF
TRBV9,TRBJ2-1,TRBD1,.,TGTGCCAGCAGCGTAGGGACAGGGGCTGAGCAGTTCTTC,CASSVGTGAEQFF
TRBV2,TRBJ2-1,.,.,TGTGCCGGGGACCTGTACAATGAGCAGTTCTTC,CAGDLYNEQFF
TRBV10-3,TRBJ2-2,.,.,TGTGCCATCAGGCCGGGACAGAACACCGGGGAGCTGTTTTTT,CAIRPGQNTGELFF
TRBV2,TRBJ2-7,TRBD1,.,TGTGCCAGCAGTTCGGGACAGGATAGCTACGAGCAGTACTTC,CASSSGQDSYEQYF
TRBV14,TRBJ1-3,.,.,TGTGCCAGCAGCCACCTGACAGTCGCTGGAAACACCATATATTTT,CASSHLTVAGNTIYF
TRBV7-8,TRBJ2-7,.,.,TGTGCCAGCAGCCTGACCGGGACCAGTTCCTACGAGCAGTACTTC,CASSLTGTSSYEQYF
TRBV5-4,TRBJ2-1,TRBD2,.,TGTGCCAGCAGCGGACTAGCGGGAGGACTATACAATGAGCAGTTCTTC,CASSGLAGGLYNEQFF
TRBV7-9,TRBJ2-4,.,.,TGTGCCAGCAGTTCGCCCCGGGATGCGGGAAACATTCAGTACTTC,CASSSPRDAGNIQYF
TRBV14,TRBJ1-2,TRBD1,.,TGTGCCAGCAGCCAATCGGACAGGACCTATGGCTACACCTTC,CASSQSDRTYGYTF
TRBV27,TRBJ1-1,TRBD1,once,TGTGCCAGCAGCAGGGGGCTTTCGAACACTGAAGCTTTCTTT,CASSRGLSNTEAFF
TRBV5-4,TRBJ2-7,TRBD2,once,TGTGCCAGCAGCTTGGCCGAACTAGCGGTTCAGGACCTCTACGAGCAGTACTTC,CASSLAELAVQDLYEQYF
TRBV27,TRBJ2-2,.,.,TGTGCCAGCAGTTTATCCGGTAGCGCGCTGCTCCTTCTGTTTTTT,CASSLSGSALLLLFF
TRBV19,TRBJ2-1,.,.,TGTGCCAGTAGTATGGTCGGGACCTACAATGAGCAGTTCTTC,CASSMVGTYNEQFF
TRBV25-1,TRBJ2-7,.,.,TGTGCCAGCAGTGAGGTATACGGGACCTACGAGCAGTACTTC,CASSEVYGTYEQYF
TRBV21-1,TRBJ2-6,.,.,TGTGCCAGCAGCCCCCCCCAGGGCCTCTACTCTGGGGCCAACGTCCTGACTTTC,CASSPPQGLYSGANVLTF
TRBV4-1,TRBJ2-2,TRBD1,.,TGCGCCAGCAGCCAAGGAGGGGGCTTAAACACCGGGGAGCTGTTTTTT,CASSQGGGLNTGELFF